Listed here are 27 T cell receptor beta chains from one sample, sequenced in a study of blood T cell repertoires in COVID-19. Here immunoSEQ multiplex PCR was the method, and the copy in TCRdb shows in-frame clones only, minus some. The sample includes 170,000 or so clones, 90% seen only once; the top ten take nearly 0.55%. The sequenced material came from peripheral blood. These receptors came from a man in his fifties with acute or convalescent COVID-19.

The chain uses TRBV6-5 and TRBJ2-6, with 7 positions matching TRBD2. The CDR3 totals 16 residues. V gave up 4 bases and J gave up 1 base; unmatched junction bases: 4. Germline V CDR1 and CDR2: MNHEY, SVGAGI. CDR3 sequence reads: CASSWGGLSGANVLTF. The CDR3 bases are TGTGCCAGCAGTTGGGGGGGACTATCTGGGGCCAACGTCCTGACTTTC.

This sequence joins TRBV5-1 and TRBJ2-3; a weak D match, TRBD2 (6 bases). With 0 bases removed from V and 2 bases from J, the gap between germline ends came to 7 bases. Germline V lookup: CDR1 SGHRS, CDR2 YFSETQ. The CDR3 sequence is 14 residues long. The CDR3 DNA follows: TGCGCCAGCAGCTTGGGGGACTTCACAGATACGCAGTATTTT. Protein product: CASSLGDFTDTQYF.

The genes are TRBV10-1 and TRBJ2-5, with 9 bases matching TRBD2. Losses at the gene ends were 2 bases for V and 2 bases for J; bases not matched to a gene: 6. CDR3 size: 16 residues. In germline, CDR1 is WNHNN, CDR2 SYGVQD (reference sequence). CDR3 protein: CASSEGPSGKQETQYF. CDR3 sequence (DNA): TGCGCCAGCAGTGAGGGCCCTAGCGGGAAACAAGAGACCCAGTACTTC.

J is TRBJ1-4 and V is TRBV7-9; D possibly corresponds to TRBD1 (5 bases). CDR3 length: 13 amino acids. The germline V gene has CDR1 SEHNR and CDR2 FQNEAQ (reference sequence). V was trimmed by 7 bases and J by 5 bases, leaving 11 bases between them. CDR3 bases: TGTGCCAGCATGGACCAGGGAAATGAAAAACTGTTTTTT. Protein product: CASMDQGNEKLFF.

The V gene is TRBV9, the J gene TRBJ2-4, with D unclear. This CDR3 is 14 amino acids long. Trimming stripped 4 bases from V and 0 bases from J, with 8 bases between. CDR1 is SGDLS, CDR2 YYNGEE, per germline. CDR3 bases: TGTGCCAGCAGCCCTCAGGAAGCCAAAAACATTCAGTACTTC. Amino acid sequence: CASSPQEAKNIQYF. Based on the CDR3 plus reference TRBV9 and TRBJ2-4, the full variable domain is DSGVTQTPKHLITATGQRVTLRCSPRSGDLSVYWYQQSLDQGLQFLIQYYNGEERAKGNILERFSAQQFPDLHSELNLSSLELGDSALYFCASSPQEAKNIQYFGAGTRLSVL.

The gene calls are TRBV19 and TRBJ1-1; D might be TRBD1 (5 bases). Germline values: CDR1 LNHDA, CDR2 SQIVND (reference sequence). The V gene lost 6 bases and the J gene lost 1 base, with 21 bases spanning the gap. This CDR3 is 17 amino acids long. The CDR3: CASSPGGRGEKNTEAFF. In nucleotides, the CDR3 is TGTGCCAGTAGCCCCGGTGGACGGGGGGAGAAGAACACTGAAGCTTTCTTT.

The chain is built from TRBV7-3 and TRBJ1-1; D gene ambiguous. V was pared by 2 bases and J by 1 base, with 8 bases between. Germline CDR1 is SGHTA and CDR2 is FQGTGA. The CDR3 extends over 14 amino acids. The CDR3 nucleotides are TGTGCCAGCAGCTTACTGGGCCCGAACACTGAAGCTTTCTTT. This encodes CASSLLGPNTEAFF.

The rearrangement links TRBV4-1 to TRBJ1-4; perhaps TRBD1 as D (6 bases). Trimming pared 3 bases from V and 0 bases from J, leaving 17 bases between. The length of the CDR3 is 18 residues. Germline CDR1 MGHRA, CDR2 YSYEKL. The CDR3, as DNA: TGCGCCAGCAGCCAGGTTGGGCAAACAGGGCCAACTAATGAAAAACTGTTTTTT. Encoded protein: CASSQVGQTGPTNEKLFF.

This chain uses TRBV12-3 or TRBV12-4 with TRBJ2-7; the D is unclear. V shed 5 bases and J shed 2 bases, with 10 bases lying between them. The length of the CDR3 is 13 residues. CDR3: CASSRRPPYEQYF. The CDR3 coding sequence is TGTGCCAGCAGTCGGAGACCCCCCTACGAGCAGTACTTC.

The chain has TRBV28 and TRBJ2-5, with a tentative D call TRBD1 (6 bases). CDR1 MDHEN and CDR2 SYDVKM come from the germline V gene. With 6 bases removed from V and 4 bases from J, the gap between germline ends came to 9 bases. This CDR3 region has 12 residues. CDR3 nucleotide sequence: TGTGCCAGCAGGGGGGCCGGAGAGACCCAGTACTTC. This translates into CASRGAGETQYF. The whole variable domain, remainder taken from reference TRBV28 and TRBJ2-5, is DVKVTQSSRYLVKRTGEKVFLECVQDMDHENMFWYRQDPGLGLRLIYFSYDVKMKEKGDIPEGYSVSREKKERFSLILESASTNQTSMYLCASRGAGETQYFGPGTRLLVL.

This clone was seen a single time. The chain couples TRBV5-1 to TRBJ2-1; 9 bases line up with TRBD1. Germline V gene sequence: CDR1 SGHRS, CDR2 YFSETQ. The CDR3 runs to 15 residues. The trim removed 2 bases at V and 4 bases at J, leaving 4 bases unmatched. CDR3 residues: CASSFGTGKYNEQFF. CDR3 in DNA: TGCGCCAGCAGCTTCGGGACAGGGAAATACAATGAGCAGTTCTTC.

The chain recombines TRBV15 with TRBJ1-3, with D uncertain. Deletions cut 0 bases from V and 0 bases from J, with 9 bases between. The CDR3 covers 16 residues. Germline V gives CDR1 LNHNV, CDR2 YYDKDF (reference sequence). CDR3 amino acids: CATSREGRSSGNTIYF. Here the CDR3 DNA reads TGTGCCACCAGCAGAGAGGGCCGAAGCTCTGGAAACACCATATATTTT.

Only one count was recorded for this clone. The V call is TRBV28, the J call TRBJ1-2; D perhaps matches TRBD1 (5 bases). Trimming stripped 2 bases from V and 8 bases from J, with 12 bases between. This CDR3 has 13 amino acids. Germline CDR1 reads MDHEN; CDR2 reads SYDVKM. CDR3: CASSLREGWGYTF. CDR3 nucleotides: TGTGCCAGCAGTTTAAGGGAGGGGTGGGGCTACACCTTC.

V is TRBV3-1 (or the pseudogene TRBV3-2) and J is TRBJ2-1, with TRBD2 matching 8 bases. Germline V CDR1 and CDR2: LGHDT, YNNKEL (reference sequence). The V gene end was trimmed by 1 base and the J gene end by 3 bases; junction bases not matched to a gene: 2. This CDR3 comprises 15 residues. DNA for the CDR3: TGTGCCAGCAGCCAAGTGCTAGCGGGCTACAATGAGCAGTTCTTC. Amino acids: CASSQVLAGYNEQFF.

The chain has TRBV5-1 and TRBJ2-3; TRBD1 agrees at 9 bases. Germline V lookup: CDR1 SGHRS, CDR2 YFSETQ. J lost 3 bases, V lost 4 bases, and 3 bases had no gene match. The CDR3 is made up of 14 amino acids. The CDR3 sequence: CASSRDRATDTQYF. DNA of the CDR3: TGCGCCAGCAGCAGGGACAGGGCTACAGATACGCAGTATTTT. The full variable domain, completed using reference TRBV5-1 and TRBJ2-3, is KAGVTQTPRYLIKTRGQQVTLSCSPISGHRSVSWYQQTPGQGLQFLFEYFSETQRNKGNFPGRFSGRQFSNSRSEMNVSTLELGDSALYLCASSRDRATDTQYFGPGTRLTVL.

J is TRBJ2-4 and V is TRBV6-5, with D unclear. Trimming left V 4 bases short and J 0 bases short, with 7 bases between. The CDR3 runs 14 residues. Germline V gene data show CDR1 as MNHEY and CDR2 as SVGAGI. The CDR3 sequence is CASSSQSAKNIQYF. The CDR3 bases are TGTGCCAGCAGTTCGCAGTCAGCCAAAAACATTCAGTACTTC.

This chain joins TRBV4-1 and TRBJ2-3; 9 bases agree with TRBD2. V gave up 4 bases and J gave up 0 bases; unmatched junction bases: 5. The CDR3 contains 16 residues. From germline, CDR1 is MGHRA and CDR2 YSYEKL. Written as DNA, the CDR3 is TGCGCCAGCAGCCGGACTAGCGCGCCTAGCACAGATACGCAGTATTTT. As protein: CASSRTSAPSTDTQYF.

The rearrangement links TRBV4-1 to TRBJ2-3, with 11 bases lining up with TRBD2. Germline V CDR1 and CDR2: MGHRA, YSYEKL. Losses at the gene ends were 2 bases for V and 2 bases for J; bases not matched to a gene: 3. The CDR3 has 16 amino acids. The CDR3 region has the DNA TGCGCCAGCAGCCAAACACTAGCGGGGGACACAGATACGCAGTATTTT. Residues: CASSQTLAGDTDTQYF.

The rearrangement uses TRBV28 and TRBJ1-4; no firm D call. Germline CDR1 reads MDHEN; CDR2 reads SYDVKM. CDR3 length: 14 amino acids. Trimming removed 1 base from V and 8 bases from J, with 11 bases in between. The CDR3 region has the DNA TGTGCCAGCAGTTTATCCGTAATTGGCGAAAAACTGTTTTTT. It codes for CASSLSVIGEKLFF.

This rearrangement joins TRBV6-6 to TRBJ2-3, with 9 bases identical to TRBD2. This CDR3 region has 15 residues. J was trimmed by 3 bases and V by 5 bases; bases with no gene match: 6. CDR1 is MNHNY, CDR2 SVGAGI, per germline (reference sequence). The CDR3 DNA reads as TGTGCCAGCAGTCGTGTAGCGGGGGAAACAGATACGCAGTATTTT. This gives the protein CASSRVAGETDTQYF.

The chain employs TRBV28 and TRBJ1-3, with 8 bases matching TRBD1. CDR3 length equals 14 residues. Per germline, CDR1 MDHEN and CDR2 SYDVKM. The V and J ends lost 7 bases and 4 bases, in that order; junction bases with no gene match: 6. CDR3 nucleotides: TGTGCCAGCACTCCGGGACAGGCCGGAAACACCATATATTTT. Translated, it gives CASTPGQAGNTIYF. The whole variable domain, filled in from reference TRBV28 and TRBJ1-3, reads DVKVTQSSRYLVKRTGEKVFLECVQDMDHENMFWYRQDPGLGLRLIYFSYDVKMKEKGDIPEGYSVSREKKERFSLILESASTNQTSMYLCASTPGQAGNTIYFGEGSWLTVV.

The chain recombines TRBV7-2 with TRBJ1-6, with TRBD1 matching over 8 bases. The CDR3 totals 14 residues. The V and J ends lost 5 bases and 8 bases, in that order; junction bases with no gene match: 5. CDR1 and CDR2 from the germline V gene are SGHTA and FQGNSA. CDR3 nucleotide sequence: TGTGCCAGCAGCCCAGGGGGCGCTTATTCACCCCTCCACTTT. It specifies CASSPGGAYSPLHF.

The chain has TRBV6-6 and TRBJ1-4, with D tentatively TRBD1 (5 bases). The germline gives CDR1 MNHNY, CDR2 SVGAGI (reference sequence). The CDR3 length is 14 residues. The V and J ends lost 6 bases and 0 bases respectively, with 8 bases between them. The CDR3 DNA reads TGTGCCAGCAGACCACAGGCAACTAATGAAAAACTGTTTTTT. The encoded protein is CASRPQATNEKLFF.

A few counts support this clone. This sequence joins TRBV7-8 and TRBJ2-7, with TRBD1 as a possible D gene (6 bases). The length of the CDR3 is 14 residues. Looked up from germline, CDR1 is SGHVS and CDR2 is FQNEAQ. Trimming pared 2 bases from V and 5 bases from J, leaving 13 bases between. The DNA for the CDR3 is TGTGCCAGCAGCTTAAACAGGGTCTTCCACGAGCAGTACTTC. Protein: CASSLNRVFHEQYF.

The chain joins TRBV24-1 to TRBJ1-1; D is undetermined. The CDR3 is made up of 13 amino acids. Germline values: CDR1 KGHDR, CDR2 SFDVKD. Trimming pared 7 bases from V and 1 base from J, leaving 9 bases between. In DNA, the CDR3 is TGTGCCACCAGCGACGGGAAGAACACTGAAGCTTTCTTT. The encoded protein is CATSDGKNTEAFF.

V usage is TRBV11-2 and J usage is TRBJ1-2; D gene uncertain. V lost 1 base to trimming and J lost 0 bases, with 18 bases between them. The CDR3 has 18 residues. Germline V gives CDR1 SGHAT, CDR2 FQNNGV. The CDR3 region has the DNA TGTGCCAGCAGCTTAGCCCGGGATTTCCCTAAATCTAACTATGGCTACACCTTC. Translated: CASSLARDFPKSNYGYTF.

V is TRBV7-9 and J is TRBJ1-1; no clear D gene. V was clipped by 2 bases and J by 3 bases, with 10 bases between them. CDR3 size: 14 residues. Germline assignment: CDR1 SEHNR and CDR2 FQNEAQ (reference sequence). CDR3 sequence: CASSLRGTDTEAFF. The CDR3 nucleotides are TGTGCCAGCAGCTTACGGGGAACGGACACTGAAGCTTTCTTT. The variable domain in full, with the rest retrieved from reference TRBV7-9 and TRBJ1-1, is DTGVSQNPRHKITKRGQNVTFRCDPISEHNRLYWYRQTLGQGPEFLTYFQNEAQLEKSRLLSDRFSAERPKGSFSTLEIQRTEQGDSAMYLCASSLRGTDTEAFFGQGTRLTVV.